One and the same sample provided the 15 T cell receptor beta chains below, sequenced in a study of early T cells in non-severe SARS-CoV-2 infection. TCRdb analysed the 5' RACE reads with MiXCR anew, one entry per CDR3 protein. The data contain 20,000 to 25,000 distinct CDR3 sequences, less than 6% of them singletons. Sequences were obtained from whole blood. The receptors were gathered from an adult who was a healthcare worker with PCR-confirmed SARS-CoV-2 infection or an uninfected control (not recorded which).

The chain employs TRBV6-5 and TRBJ1-2; D is uncertain. Trimming cost V 5 bases and J 0 bases, with 10 bases left between them. The V gene's germline CDR1 is MNHEY and CDR2 SVGAGI. CDR3 length: 14 amino acids. The CDR3 here is CASSPYRANYGYTF. In nucleotides, the CDR3 is TGTGCCAGCAGTCCGTACCGGGCTAACTATGGCTACACCTTC.

This clonotype was seen a handful of times. This chain uses TRBV29-1 with TRBJ1-4; 8 nucleotides agree with TRBD1. Germline V CDR1 and CDR2: SQVTM, ANQGSEA. The CDR3 has 14 amino acids. After removal of 6 bases from V and 3 bases from J, the junction contained 6 bases not matched to a gene. The CDR3 DNA sequence: TGCAGCGTGGCTGACAGGGGTCCTAATGAAAAACTGTTTTTT. Protein: CSVADRGPNEKLFF.

This clonotype was seen a handful of times. The V and J genes are TRBV7-2 and TRBJ1-2, with D possibly matching TRBD1 (5 bases). This CDR3 region has 13 residues. Germline-derived CDR1 and CDR2 are SGHTA and FQGNSA. With 5 bases removed from V and 7 bases from J, the gap between germline ends came to 14 bases. In nucleotides, the CDR3 is TGTGCCAGCAGCCCGGGACCGGCCCTTGGCTACACCTTC. Amino acids: CASSPGPALGYTF. The variable domain in full, with the rest retrieved from reference TRBV7-2 and TRBJ1-2, is GAGVSQSPSNKVTEKGKDVELRCDPISGHTALYWYRQSLGQGLEFLIYFQGNSAPDKSGLPSDRFSAERTGGSVSTLTIQRTQQEDSAVYLCASSPGPALGYTFGSGTRLTVV.

This clonotype showed up many times. V is TRBV11-2 and J is TRBJ2-1; 12 nucleotides agree with TRBD2. The CDR3 has 18 amino acids. The germline gives CDR1 SGHAT, CDR2 FQNNGV. The J segment lost 10 bases and the V segment lost 2 bases, leaving 15 bases of the junction unmatched. The CDR3 reads CASSLYRMVLAGGHEQFF. The CDR3 DNA reads TGTGCCAGCAGCTTATACCGGATGGTGCTAGCGGGGGGGCACGAGCAGTTCTTC.

The CDR3 nucleotides are TGCGCCAGCAGCCCCAGCCCTAGCGGTTACAATGAGCAGTTCTTC. Its protein product is CASSPSPSGYNEQFF. This chain links TRBV4-1 with TRBJ2-1; 7 positions match TRBD2. Germline V gene lookup returns CDR1 MGHRA and CDR2 YSYEKL. The CDR3 consists of 15 residues. V lost 4 bases and J lost 4; bases outside the gene matches: 7.

The V call is TRBV4-1, the J call TRBJ1-6; weak D call: TRBD1 (5 bases). Germline assignment: CDR1 MGHRA and CDR2 YSYEKL. V was trimmed by 0 bases and J by 10 bases, leaving 7 bases between them. This CDR3 is built from 13 residues. CDR3 sequence: CASSQDWDSPLHF. In nucleotides, the CDR3 is TGCGCCAGCAGCCAAGATTGGGACTCACCCCTCCACTTT.

The rearrangement joins TRBV24-1 to TRBJ2-2; TRBD1 matches at 10 bases. The CDR3 extends over 17 amino acids. The V gene's germline CDR1 is KGHDR and CDR2 SFDVKD. V was pared by 5 bases and J by 3 bases, with 8 bases of the junction left unmatched. The DNA of the CDR3 is TGTGCCACCAGTGGCTTGCAGGGGACAGGGGACACCGGGGAGCTGTTTTTT. Its translation: CATSGLQGTGDTGELFF.

Sample share makes this clonotype medium-sized. The chain is built from TRBV29-1 and TRBJ2-1; 7 bases fit TRBD2. The CDR3 length is 14 residues. Per germline, CDR1 SQVTM and CDR2 ANQGSEA. The CDR3 DNA follows: TGCAGTGGGAGAGCGGGGAGCTCCTACAATGAGCAGTTCTTC. Amino acid sequence: CSGRAGSSYNEQFF.

This clonotype was observed at least ten times. The chain combines TRBV5-1 with TRBJ2-2, with D possibly being TRBD2 (7 bases). Germline V lookup: CDR1 SGHRS, CDR2 YFSETQ. The germline V and J ends were trimmed by 8 bases and 1 base, with 15 bases remaining between them. The CDR3 runs 15 residues. CDR3 DNA sequence: TGCGCCAGTCACCCGGGGGGCCTGAACACCGGGGAGCTGTTTTTT. It translates to CASHPGGLNTGELFF.

This clonotype was observed a handful of times. A junction end diverges from the germline sequence, so it may reflect a read error. This chain joins TRBV3-1 and TRBJ2-3, with 8 positions matching TRBD2. The CDR3 has 18 amino acids. Looked up from germline, CDR1 is LGHDT and CDR2 is YNNKEL (reference sequence). This CDR3 is CASSQDQPGGLKADTQYF. CDR3 DNA: TGCGCCAGCAGCCAAGATCAACCGGGGGGGCTGAAAGCAGATACGCAGTATTTT.

This rearrangement joins TRBV9 to TRBJ2-1; D is unclear. Germline CDR1 and CDR2: SGDLS and YYNGEE. The germline V and J ends were trimmed by 5 bases and 6 bases, with 12 bases remaining between them. This CDR3 is 13 amino acids long. The CDR3 bases are TGTGCCAGCAGTTCGGACGTACTCAATGAGCAGTTCTTC. Translating gives CASSSDVLNEQFF.

V gene TRBV29-1 combines with J gene TRBJ2-1; D may be TRBD2 (6 bases). V was clipped by 3 bases and J by 0 bases, with 12 bases between them. CDR1 and CDR2 from the germline V gene are SQVTM and ANQGSEA. The CDR3 is 15 residues long. The CDR3 DNA is TGCAGCGTTGATGATAACGGGGGCTCCTACAATGAGCAGTTCTTC. This translates into CSVDDNGGSYNEQFF.

This clonotype is deemed medium-sized. The chain is built from TRBV19 and TRBJ1-5, with D possibly TRBD1 on 6 matching bases. Germline assignment: CDR1 LNHDA and CDR2 SQIVND (reference sequence). CDR3 length equals 14 residues. Trimming left V 6 bases short and J 3 bases short, with 12 bases between. The CDR3 sequence is CASRYREVNQPQHF. CDR3 coding DNA: TGTGCCAGTAGATACAGGGAAGTCAATCAGCCCCAGCATTTT.

This clonotype appeared a few times. CDR3 loop: CASSSQGAANSPLHF. The CDR3 DNA reads as TGTGCCAGTAGTTCTCAGGGGGCTGCTAATTCACCCCTCCACTTT. This sequence joins TRBV19 and TRBJ1-6; TRBD1 matches 8 bases. The CDR3 length is 15 residues. V gave up 5 bases and J gave up 6 bases; unmatched junction bases: 6. The germline V gene encodes CDR1 LNHDA and CDR2 SQIVND (reference sequence).

This sequence joins TRBV9 and TRBJ1-6; tentatively, D is TRBD1 (5 bases). The CDR3 consists of 13 residues. Germline CDR1 reads SGDLS; CDR2 reads YYNGEE. V lost 0 bases and J lost 7, with 5 bases in between. CDR3 amino acids: CASSVEGNSPLHF. The CDR3 DNA sequence: TGTGCCAGCAGCGTAGAGGGGAATTCACCCCTCCACTTT.